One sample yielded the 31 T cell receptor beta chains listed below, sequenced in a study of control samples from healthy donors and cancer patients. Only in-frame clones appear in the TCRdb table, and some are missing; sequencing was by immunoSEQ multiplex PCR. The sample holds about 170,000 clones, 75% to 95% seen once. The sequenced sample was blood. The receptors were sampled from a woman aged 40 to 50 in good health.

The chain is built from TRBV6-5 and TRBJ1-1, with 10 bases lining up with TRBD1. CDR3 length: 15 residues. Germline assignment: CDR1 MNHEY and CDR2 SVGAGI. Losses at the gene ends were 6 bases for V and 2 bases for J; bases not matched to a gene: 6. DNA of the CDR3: TGTGCCAGCAGAGGGAGGGACAGGGGAAACACTGAAGCTTTCTTT. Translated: CASRGRDRGNTEAFF.

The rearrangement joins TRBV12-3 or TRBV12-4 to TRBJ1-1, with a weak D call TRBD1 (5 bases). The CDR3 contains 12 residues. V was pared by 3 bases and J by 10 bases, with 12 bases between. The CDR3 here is CASSFSGGTAFF. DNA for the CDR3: TGTGCCAGCAGTTTCTCTGGTGGGACAGCTTTCTTT.

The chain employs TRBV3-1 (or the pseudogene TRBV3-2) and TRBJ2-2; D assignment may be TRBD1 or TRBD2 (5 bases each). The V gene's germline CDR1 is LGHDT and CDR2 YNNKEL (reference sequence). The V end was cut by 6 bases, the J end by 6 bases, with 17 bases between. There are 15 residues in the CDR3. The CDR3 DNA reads TGTGCCAGCAGTCCTCAGGGCGCCGGGGCCGGGGAGCTGTTTTTT. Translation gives CASSPQGAGAGELFF.

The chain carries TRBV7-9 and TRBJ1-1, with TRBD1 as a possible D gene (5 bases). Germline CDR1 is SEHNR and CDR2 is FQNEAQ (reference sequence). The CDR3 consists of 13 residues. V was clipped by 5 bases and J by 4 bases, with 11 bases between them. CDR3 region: CASSPPGGTEAFF. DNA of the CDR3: TGTGCCAGCAGCCCGCCGGGGGGCACTGAAGCTTTCTTT.

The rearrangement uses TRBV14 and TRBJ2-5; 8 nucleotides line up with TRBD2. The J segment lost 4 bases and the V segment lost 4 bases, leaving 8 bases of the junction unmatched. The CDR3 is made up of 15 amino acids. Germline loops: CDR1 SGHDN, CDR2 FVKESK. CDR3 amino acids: CASSPGGAISETQYF. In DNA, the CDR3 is TGTGCCAGCAGCCCCGGGGGGGCGATATCAGAGACCCAGTACTTC.

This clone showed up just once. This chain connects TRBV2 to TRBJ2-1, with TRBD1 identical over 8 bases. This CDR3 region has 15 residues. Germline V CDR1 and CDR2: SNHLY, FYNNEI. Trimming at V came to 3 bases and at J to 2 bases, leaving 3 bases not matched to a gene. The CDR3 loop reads CASSDDRGTYNEQFF. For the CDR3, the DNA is TGTGCCAGCAGTGATGACAGGGGAACCTACAATGAGCAGTTCTTC.

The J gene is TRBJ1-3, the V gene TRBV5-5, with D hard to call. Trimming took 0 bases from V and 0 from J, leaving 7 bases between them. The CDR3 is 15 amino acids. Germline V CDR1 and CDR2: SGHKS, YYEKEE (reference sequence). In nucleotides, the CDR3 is TGTGCCAGCAGCTTGGGGGTGTCCTCTGGAAACACCATATATTTT. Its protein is CASSLGVSSGNTIYF. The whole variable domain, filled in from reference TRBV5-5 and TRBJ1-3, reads DAGVTQSPTHLIKTRGQQVTLRCSPISGHKSVSWYQQVLGQGPQFIFQYYEKEERGRGNFPDRFSARQFPNYSSELNVNALLLGDSALYLCASSLGVSSGNTIYFGEGSWLTVV.

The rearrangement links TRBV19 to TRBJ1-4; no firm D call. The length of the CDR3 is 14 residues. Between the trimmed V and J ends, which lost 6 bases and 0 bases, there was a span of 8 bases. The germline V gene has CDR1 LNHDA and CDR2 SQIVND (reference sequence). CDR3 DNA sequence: TGTGCCAGTAGAGGCGGGGCAACTAATGAAAAACTGTTTTTT. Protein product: CASRGGATNEKLFF.

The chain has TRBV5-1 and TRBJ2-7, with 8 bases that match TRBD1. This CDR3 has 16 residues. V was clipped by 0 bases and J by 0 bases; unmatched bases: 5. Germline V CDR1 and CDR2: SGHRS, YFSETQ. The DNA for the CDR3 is TGCGCCAGCAGCTTGGATCGGACAGGGAGCTCCTACGAGCAGTACTTC. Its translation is CASSLDRTGSSYEQYF.

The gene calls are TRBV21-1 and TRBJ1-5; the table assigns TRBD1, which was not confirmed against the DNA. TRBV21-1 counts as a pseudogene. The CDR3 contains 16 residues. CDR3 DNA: TGTGCCAGCAGCATGAAGTTCAGTAATAGCAATCAGCCCCAGCATTTT. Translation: CASSMKFSNSNQPQHF.

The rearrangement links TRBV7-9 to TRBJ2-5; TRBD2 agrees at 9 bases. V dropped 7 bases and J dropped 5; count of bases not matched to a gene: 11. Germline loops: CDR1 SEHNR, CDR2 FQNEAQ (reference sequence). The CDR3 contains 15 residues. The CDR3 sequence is CASTEGGGARETQYF. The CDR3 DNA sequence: TGTGCCAGCACCGAAGGCGGGGGGGCCAGGGAGACCCAGTACTTC. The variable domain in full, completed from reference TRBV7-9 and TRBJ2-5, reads DTGVSQNPRHKITKRGQNVTFRCDPISEHNRLYWYRQTLGQGPEFLTYFQNEAQLEKSRLLSDRFSAERPKGSFSTLEIQRTEQGDSAMYLCASTEGGGARETQYFGPGTRLLVL.

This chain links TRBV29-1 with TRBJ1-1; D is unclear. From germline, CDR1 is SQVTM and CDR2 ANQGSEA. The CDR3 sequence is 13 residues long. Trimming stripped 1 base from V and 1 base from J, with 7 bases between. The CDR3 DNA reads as TGCAGCGTTGAAGGGCTTACGAACACTGAAGCTTTCTTT. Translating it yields CSVEGLTNTEAFF.

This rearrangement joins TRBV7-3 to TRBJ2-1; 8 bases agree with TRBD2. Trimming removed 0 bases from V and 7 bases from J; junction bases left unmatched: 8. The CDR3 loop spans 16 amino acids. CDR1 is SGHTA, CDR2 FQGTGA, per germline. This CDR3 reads CASSLTTGGIVNEQFF. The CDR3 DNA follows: TGTGCCAGCAGCTTAACGACGGGGGGGATCGTTAATGAGCAGTTCTTC.

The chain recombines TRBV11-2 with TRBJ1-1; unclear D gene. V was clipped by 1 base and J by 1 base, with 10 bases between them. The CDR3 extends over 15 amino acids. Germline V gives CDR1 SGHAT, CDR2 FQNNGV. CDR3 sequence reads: CASSLVEGWNTEAFF. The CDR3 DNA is TGTGCCAGCAGCTTAGTGGAGGGCTGGAACACTGAAGCTTTCTTT. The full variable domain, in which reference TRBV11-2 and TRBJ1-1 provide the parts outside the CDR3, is EAGVAQSPRYKIIEKRQSVAFWCNPISGHATLYWYQQILGQGPKLLIQFQNNGVVDDSQLPKDRFSAERLKGVDSTLKIQPAKLEDSAVYLCASSLVEGWNTEAFFGQGTRLTVV.

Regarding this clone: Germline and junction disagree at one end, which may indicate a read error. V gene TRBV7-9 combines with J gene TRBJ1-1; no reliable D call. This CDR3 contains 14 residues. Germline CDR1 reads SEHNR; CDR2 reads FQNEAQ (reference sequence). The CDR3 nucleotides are TGTGCCGGCAGCTTAGTTCACTCGAACACTGAAGCTTTCTTT. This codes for CAGSLVHSNTEAFF.

The CDR3 sequence: CASSEDHQPQHF. The CDR3 bases are TGTGCCAGCAGCGAGGACCATCAGCCCCAGCATTTT. The J gene is TRBJ1-5, the V gene TRBV5-8; D gene unclear. Germline loops: CDR1 SGHTS, CDR2 YDEGEE. Trimming took off 4 bases at V and 5 bases at J, with 7 bases between the two ends. The CDR3 has 12 residues.

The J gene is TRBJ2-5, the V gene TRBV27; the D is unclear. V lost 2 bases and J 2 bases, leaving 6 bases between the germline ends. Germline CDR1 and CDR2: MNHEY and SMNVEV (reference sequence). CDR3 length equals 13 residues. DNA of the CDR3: TGTGCCAGCAGTTTAGTGCAGCAAGAGACCCAGTACTTC. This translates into CASSLVQQETQYF.

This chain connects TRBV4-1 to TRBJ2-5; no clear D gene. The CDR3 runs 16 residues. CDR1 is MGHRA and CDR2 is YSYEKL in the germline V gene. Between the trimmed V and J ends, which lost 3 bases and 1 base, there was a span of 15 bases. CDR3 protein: CASSQNPSVPQETQYF. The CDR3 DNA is TGCGCCAGCAGCCAGAACCCGTCCGTTCCCCAAGAGACCCAGTACTTC.

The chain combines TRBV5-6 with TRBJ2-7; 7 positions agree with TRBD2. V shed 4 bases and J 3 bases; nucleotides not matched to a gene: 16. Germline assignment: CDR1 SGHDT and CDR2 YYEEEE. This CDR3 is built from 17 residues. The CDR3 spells CASSHSTHGGSYYEQYF. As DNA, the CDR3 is TGTGCCAGCAGCCATAGTACCCACGGGGGGTCCTACTACGAGCAGTACTTC.

DNA for the CDR3: TGTGCCAGCAGCTTGGTAACGGGGGGGCAACCGGTCCAGTTCTTC. Residues: CASSLVTGGQPVQFF. The gene calls are TRBV5-4 and TRBJ2-1; 8 positions match TRBD2. The CDR3 covers 15 residues. V gave up 0 bases and J gave up 13 bases; unmatched junction bases: 12. Germline-derived CDR1 and CDR2 are SGHNT and YYREEE (reference sequence). Together with reference TRBV5-4 and TRBJ2-1, the CDR3 gives the full variable domain: ETGVTQSPTHLIKTRGQQVTLRCSSQSGHNTVSWYQQALGQGPQFIFQYYREEENGRGNFPPRFSGLQFPNYSSELNVNALELDDSALYLCASSLVTGGQPVQFFGPGTRLTVL.

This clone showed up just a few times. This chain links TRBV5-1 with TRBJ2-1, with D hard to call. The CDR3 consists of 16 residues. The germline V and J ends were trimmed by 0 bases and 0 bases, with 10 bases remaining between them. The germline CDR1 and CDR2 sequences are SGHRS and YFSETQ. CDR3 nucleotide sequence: TGCGCCAGCAGCTTGGCGGCCTACGACTCCTACAATGAGCAGTTCTTC. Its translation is CASSLAAYDSYNEQFF.

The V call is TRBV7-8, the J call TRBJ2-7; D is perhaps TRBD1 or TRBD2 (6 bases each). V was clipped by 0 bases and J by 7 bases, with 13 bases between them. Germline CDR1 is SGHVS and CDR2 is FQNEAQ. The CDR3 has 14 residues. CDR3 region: CASSLALGGQEQYF. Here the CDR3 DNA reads TGTGCCAGCAGCTTAGCGCTTGGGGGGCAAGAGCAGTACTTC.

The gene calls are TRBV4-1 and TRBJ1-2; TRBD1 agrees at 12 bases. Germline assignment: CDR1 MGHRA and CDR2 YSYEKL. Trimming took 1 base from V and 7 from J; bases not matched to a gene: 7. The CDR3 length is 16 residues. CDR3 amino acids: CASSQGGQGAVGGYTF. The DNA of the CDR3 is TGCGCCAGCAGCCAAGGGGGACAGGGGGCGGTTGGTGGCTACACCTTC.

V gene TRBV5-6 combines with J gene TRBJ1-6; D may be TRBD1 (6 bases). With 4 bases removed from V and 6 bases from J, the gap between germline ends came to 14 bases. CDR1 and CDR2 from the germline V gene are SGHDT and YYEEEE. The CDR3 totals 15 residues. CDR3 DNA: TGTGCCAGCAGCCGACCGGGACACCTTAATTCACCCCTCCACTTT. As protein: CASSRPGHLNSPLHF.

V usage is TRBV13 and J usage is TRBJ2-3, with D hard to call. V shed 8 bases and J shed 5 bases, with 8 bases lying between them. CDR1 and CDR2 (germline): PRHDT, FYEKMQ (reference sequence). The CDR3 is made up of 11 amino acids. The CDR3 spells CASGVRDTQYF. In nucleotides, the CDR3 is TGTGCCAGCGGGGTGAGAGATACGCAGTATTTT.

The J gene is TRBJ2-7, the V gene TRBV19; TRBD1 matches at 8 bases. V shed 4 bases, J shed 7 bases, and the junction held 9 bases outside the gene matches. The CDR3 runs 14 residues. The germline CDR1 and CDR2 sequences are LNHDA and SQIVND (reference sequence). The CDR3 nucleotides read TGTGCCAGTAGTAGAGGACAGGGTAGAGGGGAGCAGTACTTC. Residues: CASSRGQGRGEQYF. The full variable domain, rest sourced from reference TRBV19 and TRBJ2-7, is DGGITQSPKYLFRKEGQNVTLSCEQNLNHDAMYWYRQDPGQGLRLIYYSQIVNDFQKGDIAEGYSVSREKKESFPLTVTSAQKNPTAFYLCASSRGQGRGEQYFGPGTRLTVT.

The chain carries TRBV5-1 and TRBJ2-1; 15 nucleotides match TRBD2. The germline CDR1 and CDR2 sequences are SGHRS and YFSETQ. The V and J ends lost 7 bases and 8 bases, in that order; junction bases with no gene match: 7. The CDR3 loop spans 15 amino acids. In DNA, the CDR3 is TGCGCCAGCCGTAGGACTAGCGGGGGGGATCATGAGCAGTTCTTC. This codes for CASRRTSGGDHEQFF.

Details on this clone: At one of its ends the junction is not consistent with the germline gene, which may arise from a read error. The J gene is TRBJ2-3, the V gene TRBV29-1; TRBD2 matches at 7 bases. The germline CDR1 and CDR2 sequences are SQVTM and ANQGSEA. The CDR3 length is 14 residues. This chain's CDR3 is CSVEGTTSADTQYF. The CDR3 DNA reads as TGCAGCGTAGAAGGGACTACGAGCGCAGATACGCAGTATTTT.

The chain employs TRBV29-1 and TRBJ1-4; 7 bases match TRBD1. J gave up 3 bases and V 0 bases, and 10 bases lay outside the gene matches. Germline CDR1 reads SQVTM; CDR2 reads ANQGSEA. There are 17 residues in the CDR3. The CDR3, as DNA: TGCAGCGTTGAAGATAATAAAGGGGGCGAGGCTAATGAAAAACTGTTTTTT. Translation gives CSVEDNKGGEANEKLFF.

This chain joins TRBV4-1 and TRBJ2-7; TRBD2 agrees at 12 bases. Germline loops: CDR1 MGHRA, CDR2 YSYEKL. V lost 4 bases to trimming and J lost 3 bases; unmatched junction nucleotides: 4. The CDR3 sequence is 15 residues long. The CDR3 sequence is CASSPRLAGDYEQYF. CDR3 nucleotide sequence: TGCGCCAGCAGCCCTAGACTAGCGGGGGACTACGAGCAGTACTTC.

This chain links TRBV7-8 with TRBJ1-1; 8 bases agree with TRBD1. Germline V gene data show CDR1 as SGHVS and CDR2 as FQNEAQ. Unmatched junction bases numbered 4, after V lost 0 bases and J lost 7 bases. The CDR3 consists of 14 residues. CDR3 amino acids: CASSLADRVYEAFF. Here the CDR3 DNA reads TGTGCCAGCAGCTTAGCGGACAGGGTATATGAAGCTTTCTTT.